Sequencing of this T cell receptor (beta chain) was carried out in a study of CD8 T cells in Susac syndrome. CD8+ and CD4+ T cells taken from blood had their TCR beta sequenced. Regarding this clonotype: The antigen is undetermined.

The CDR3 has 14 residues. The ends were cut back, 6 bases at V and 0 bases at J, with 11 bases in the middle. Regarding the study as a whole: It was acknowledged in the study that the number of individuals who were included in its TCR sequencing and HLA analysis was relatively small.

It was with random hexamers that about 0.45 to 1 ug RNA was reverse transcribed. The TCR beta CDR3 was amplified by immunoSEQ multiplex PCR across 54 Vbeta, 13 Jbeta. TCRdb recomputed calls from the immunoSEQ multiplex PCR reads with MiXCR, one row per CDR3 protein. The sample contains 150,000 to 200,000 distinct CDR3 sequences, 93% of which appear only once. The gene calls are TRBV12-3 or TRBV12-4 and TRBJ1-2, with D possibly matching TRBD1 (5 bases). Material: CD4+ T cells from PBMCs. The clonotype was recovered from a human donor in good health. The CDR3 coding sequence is TGTGCCAGCAGCCGACAGATAGCTAACTATGGCTACACCTTC. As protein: CASSRQIANYGYTF.